These 3 T cell receptor beta chains came from one sample sequenced in a study of T cells in Graves' hyperthyroidism and ophthalmopathy. Template material for amplifying TCR beta CDR3 regions consisted of RNA transcripts. The HTBI primer set served for first-round RT-PCR of the TCR CDR3. TCRdb re-called the multiplex PCR reads with MiXCR, one entry per CDR3 protein. The sample carries 550,000 to 800,000 distinct CDR3 sequences, 15% to 20% recorded once. The material sequenced was blood. The receptor set was obtained from a man between 50 and 59 years old with Graves' hyperthyroidism.

This clonotype was recorded many times. This sequence joins TRBV11-2 and TRBJ2-7, with D maybe TRBD1 (6 bases). V lost 1 base, J lost 4 bases, and 11 bases lay in between. Germline V gene data show CDR1 as SGHAT and CDR2 as FQNNGV. This CDR3 comprises 14 residues. The CDR3 region has the DNA TGTGCCAGCAGCTTAGGGACAGTTGAATACGAGCAGTACTTC. Amino acids: CASSLGTVEYEQYF.

This rearrangement joins TRBV9 to TRBJ2-5; 10 nucleotides line up with TRBD2. Germline lookup yields CDR1 SGDLS and CDR2 YYNGEE. The trim removed 3 bases at V and 4 bases at J, leaving 3 bases unmatched. The CDR3 is made up of 14 amino acids. In nucleotides, the CDR3 is TGTGCCAGCAGCGGAGCGGGAGGGTCAGAGACCCAGTACTTC. The encoded protein is CASSGAGGSETQYF.

This clonotype has ten or more counts. The rearrangement links TRBV19 to TRBJ2-5; 10 bases are shared with TRBD2. Germline V gene sequence: CDR1 LNHDA, CDR2 SQIVND (reference sequence). The CDR3 length is 17 residues. J lost 5 bases, V lost 1 base, and 10 bases had no gene match. CDR3 sequence (DNA): TGTGCCAGTAGTATAGTGCGGCTAGCGGGAGATTTGGAGACCCAGTACTTC. Translation: CASSIVRLAGDLETQYF.